This T cell receptor (beta chain) appears in the sequencing data of a study of blood T cell repertoires in COVID-19. On the study more broadly: Nucleic acid was either cDNA or gDNA, and it came from T cells, B-cell-depleted T cells, or PBMCs.

Authors' processing steps: Amplified reference gene primers provided the basis for estimating nucleated cell counts. The data were produced by immunoSEQ multiplex PCR, yet TCRdb's version contains in-frame clones alone and is incomplete. That table furnishes V, J and clone size, whereas the DNA furnished D and trimming. The repertoire holds around 64,000 clones, roughly 91% seen once, with roughly a tenth in the top ten. Germline V gene sequence: CDR1 MGHRA, CDR2 YSYEKL. There are 18 residues in the CDR3. With V trimmed by 1 base and J by 7 bases, 13 bases remained unmatched. The V call is TRBV4-1, the J call TRBJ2-1; 10 bases agree with TRBD2. The clonotype was recovered from a woman under 30 with acute or convalescent COVID-19. Material for sequencing was peripheral blood. The CDR3 sequence is CASSQVVLAGRVFNEQFF. The DNA of the CDR3 is TGCGCCAGCAGCCAAGTAGTACTAGCGGGACGTGTTTTTAATGAGCAGTTCTTC.